This passage covers 21 T cell receptor beta chains from one sample sequenced in a study of T cells in Graves' hyperthyroidism and ophthalmopathy. Authors of the study amplified TCR beta CDR3 regions from RNA transcripts. HTBI primers were the set used in a first-round RT-PCR of the TCR CDR3. TCRdb called the multiplex PCR reads again in MiXCR, with one record for every CDR3 protein. The data contain roughly 740,000 distinct CDR3 sequences, 15% to 20% of them singletons. The sequenced sample was blood. The source is a man between 18 and 29 years old with Graves' hyperthyroidism.

The chain carries TRBV5-5 and TRBJ2-5; TRBD2 aligns across 8 bases. Germline V gene data show CDR1 as SGHKS and CDR2 as YYEKEE (reference sequence). V gave up 4 bases and J gave up 7 bases; unmatched junction bases: 9. The CDR3 extends over 14 amino acids. CDR3 amino acids: CASSQTGGDVTQYF. CDR3 in DNA: TGTGCCAGCAGCCAGACGGGGGGGGATGTGACCCAGTACTTC.

Ten or more counts support this clonotype. V gene TRBV28 combines with J gene TRBJ1-1; D remains unclear. Trimming shortened V by 2 bases and J by 8 bases, and 9 bases separated the two germline ends. Germline assignment: CDR1 MDHEN and CDR2 SYDVKM. This CDR3 comprises 12 residues. The CDR3 DNA reads as TGTGCCAGCAGTTTAATGGCGGCAGAAGCTTTCTTT. This encodes CASSLMAAEAFF.

This clonotype was counted many times. This sequence joins TRBV3-1 and TRBJ2-3; possible D gene TRBD2, 5 bases. V dropped 4 bases and J dropped 4 bases, with 18 bases sitting between them. This CDR3 spans 16 amino acids. Germline lookup yields CDR1 LGHDT and CDR2 YNNKEL (reference sequence). CDR3 DNA: TGTGCCAGCAGCCGCGGGCTAGGAGGTAGCGCAGATACGCAGTATTTT. Translated, it gives CASSRGLGGSADTQYF.

The J gene is TRBJ1-5, the V gene TRBV18, with a weak D call TRBD1 (5 bases). V shed 6 bases and J shed 5 bases, with 11 bases lying between them. Per germline, CDR1 KGHSH and CDR2 LQKENI. CDR3 size: 13 residues. The CDR3 loop reads CASSLDIYQPQHF. CDR3 DNA: TGTGCCAGCTCCCTGGACATTTATCAGCCCCAGCATTTT.

The chain is built from TRBV19 and TRBJ2-3; possibly TRBD2 for D (5 bases). The CDR3 is 14 amino acids. With 1 base removed from V and 2 bases from J, the gap between germline ends came to 7 bases. CDR1 LNHDA and CDR2 SQIVND come from the germline V gene (reference sequence). Here the CDR3 reads CASSIAGITDTQYF. The CDR3 DNA sequence: TGTGCCAGTAGTATAGCGGGGATCACAGATACGCAGTATTTT.

Only a few counts were recorded for this clonotype. The V and J genes are TRBV6-2 or TRBV6-3 and TRBJ1-5; D is ambiguous. The V end lost 7 bases, the J end lost 3 bases, and 16 bases lay between the germline ends. CDR3 length equals 15 residues. The germline CDR1 and CDR2 sequences are MNHEY and SVGEGT. This CDR3 reads CASTPLAGNNQPQHF. Here the CDR3 DNA reads TGTGCCAGCACCCCCTTAGCAGGCAACAATCAGCCCCAGCATTTT.

This clonotype was detected ten times or more. This chain uses TRBV7-9 with TRBJ2-1; possibly TRBD1 or TRBD2 for D (5 bases each). The CDR3 covers 14 residues. Germline loops: CDR1 SEHNR, CDR2 FQNEAQ (reference sequence). Trimming removed 6 bases from V and 6 bases from J, with 15 bases in between. The CDR3 here is CASRAGTFANEQFF. The CDR3 nucleotides read TGTGCCAGCAGGGCCGGGACCTTTGCCAATGAGCAGTTCTTC.

This clonotype was seen repeatedly, ten times or more. CDR3 in amino acids: CASSYPGRDTQYF. CDR3 sequence (DNA): TGTGCCAGCAGTTACCCCGGGAGAGATACGCAGTATTTT. V and J are TRBV6-2 or TRBV6-3 and TRBJ2-3; tentative D call: TRBD2 (6 bases). The CDR3 length is 13 residues. Trimming left V 2 bases short and J 5 bases short, with 8 bases between. Germline V CDR1 and CDR2: MNHEY, SVGEGT.

This clonotype has a count of ten or more. This chain connects TRBV5-8 to TRBJ2-3, with a possible D match to TRBD1 (5 bases). Trimming removed 0 bases from V and 2 bases from J, with 7 bases in between. The CDR3 length is 14 residues. Per the germline V gene, CDR1 is SGHTS and CDR2 is YDEGEE. CDR3 in DNA: TGTGCCAGCAGCTTGGAGGGGAACACAGATACGCAGTATTTT. Amino acids: CASSLEGNTDTQYF.

The chain uses TRBV15 and TRBJ1-5; 11 positions agree with TRBD1. V gave up 1 base and J gave up 2 bases; unmatched junction bases: 4. The CDR3 length is 17 residues. Per germline, CDR1 LNHNV and CDR2 YYDKDF (reference sequence). The CDR3 nucleotides read TGTGCCACCAGCAGAGTGGGACAGGGGGGAGGCAATCAGCCCCAGCATTTT. This encodes CATSRVGQGGGNQPQHF.

CDR3 sequence: CASSPTGALSVTQYF. In nucleotides, the CDR3 is TGTGCCAGTAGTCCGACAGGGGCCCTCTCAGTTACGCAGTATTTT. This chain uses TRBV19 with TRBJ2-3, with 8 nucleotides matching TRBD1. The V and J ends lost 5 bases and 8 bases, in that order; junction bases with no gene match: 12. This CDR3 is built from 15 residues. CDR1 is LNHDA and CDR2 is SQIVND in the germline V gene (reference sequence).

The gene calls are TRBV6-1 and TRBJ2-7, with D hard to call. V dropped 4 bases and J dropped 6 bases, with 7 bases sitting between them. This CDR3 region has 11 residues. From germline, CDR1 is MNHNS and CDR2 SASEGT. The CDR3 region is CASSALSEQYF. CDR3 coding DNA: TGTGCCAGCAGTGCACTCTCCGAGCAGTACTTC.

The chain has TRBV9 and TRBJ2-5; TRBD2 matches at 7 bases. The length of the CDR3 is 15 residues. Unmatched junction bases numbered 7, after V lost 0 bases and J lost 5 bases. Germline V gene sequence: CDR1 SGDLS, CDR2 YYNGEE. As DNA, the CDR3 is TGTGCCAGCAGCGTAGGTGGGGGGGGGAGGGAGACCCAGTACTTC. It encodes CASSVGGGGRETQYF.

This clonotype was counted at least ten times. The chain combines TRBV7-9 with TRBJ2-3, with D possibly being TRBD1 or TRBD2 (5 bases each). Germline lookup yields CDR1 SEHNR and CDR2 FQNEAQ (reference sequence). V shed 7 bases and J shed 4 bases, with 15 bases lying between them. The CDR3 spans 14 residues. The CDR3 DNA reads TGTGCCAGCACGGGGCCCAGGGAGCCAGATACGCAGTATTTT. Protein sequence: CASTGPREPDTQYF.

Many counts were recorded for this clonotype. This rearrangement joins TRBV6-2 or TRBV6-3 to TRBJ1-2; 10 bases are a match to TRBD1. Germline values: CDR1 MNHEY, CDR2 SVGEGT. The V segment lost 3 bases and the J segment 8 bases; nucleotides outside the gene matches: 15. The CDR3 is 17 residues long. The CDR3 is CASSYTLQGQGKFGYTF. The CDR3 DNA is TGTGCCAGCAGTTATACCCTGCAGGGACAGGGGAAGTTCGGCTACACCTTC.

This chain links TRBV7-2 with TRBJ1-1; perhaps TRBD1 as D (6 bases). Trimming stripped 5 bases from V and 5 bases from J, with 15 bases between. CDR3 size: 14 residues. Germline-derived CDR1 and CDR2 are SGHTA and FQGNSA. DNA for the CDR3: TGTGCCAGCAGCCCCGGACAGAGCACTACTGAAGCTTTCTTT. Translated, it gives CASSPGQSTTEAFF. Full variable domain (missing parts from reference TRBV7-2 and TRBJ1-1): GAGVSQSPSNKVTEKGKDVELRCDPISGHTALYWYRQSLGQGLEFLIYFQGNSAPDKSGLPSDRFSAERTGGSVSTLTIQRTQQEDSAVYLCASSPGQSTTEAFFGQGTRLTVV.

The rearrangement uses TRBV4-1 and TRBJ1-1; D not certain. The CDR3 covers 14 residues. CDR1 is MGHRA and CDR2 is YSYEKL in the germline V gene. Trimming stripped 1 base from V and 1 base from J, with 7 bases between. CDR3 in DNA: TGCGCCAGCAGCCAAGGATTATCGAACACTGAAGCTTTCTTT. Encoded protein: CASSQGLSNTEAFF.

This clonotype came up many times. The J gene is TRBJ2-5, the V gene TRBV3-1; perhaps TRBD2 as D (6 bases). The CDR3 is 15 residues long. Trimming removed 4 bases at V and 5 bases at J, with 17 bases between. CDR1 is LGHDT and CDR2 is YNNKEL in the germline V gene (reference sequence). The CDR3 reads CASSPAIADWETQYF. Written as DNA, the CDR3 is TGTGCCAGCAGCCCGGCCATAGCGGACTGGGAGACCCAGTACTTC.

This clonotype was observed at least ten times. The chain recombines TRBV28 with TRBJ2-5, with D tentatively TRBD2 (6 bases). Trimming took off 6 bases at V and 5 bases at J, with 16 bases between the two ends. Germline V gene data show CDR1 as MDHEN and CDR2 as SYDVKM. The CDR3 spans 14 residues. The CDR3 here is CASRPTGSVETQYF. The DNA for the CDR3 is TGTGCCAGCAGACCCACCGGGAGCGTCGAGACCCAGTACTTC.

This clonotype showed up many times. The V and J genes are TRBV11-2 and TRBJ2-1; D is tentatively TRBD1 or TRBD2 (6 bases each). From germline, CDR1 is SGHAT and CDR2 FQNNGV. V lost 6 bases to trimming and J lost 6 bases, with 21 bases between them. CDR3 length: 16 amino acids. This chain's CDR3 is CASRRIDRRAINEQFF. DNA of the CDR3: TGTGCCAGCAGACGTATCGACAGGAGGGCTATCAATGAGCAGTTCTTC.

This clonotype was found a few times. The V call is TRBV3-1, the J call TRBJ1-4; 7 positions match TRBD1. The V and J ends lost 4 bases and 8 bases, in that order; junction bases with no gene match: 10. This CDR3 region has 15 residues. Germline CDR1 and CDR2: LGHDT and YNNKEL (reference sequence). Here the CDR3 reads CASSRRQGGDEKLFF. The CDR3 DNA follows: TGTGCCAGCAGCCGTAGACAGGGCGGGGACGAAAAACTGTTTTTT. The variable domain in full, completed from reference TRBV3-1 and TRBJ1-4, reads DTAVSQTPKYLVTQMGNDKSIKCEQNLGHDTMYWYKQDSKKFLKIMFSYNNKELIINETVPNRFSPKSPDKAHLNLHINSLELGDSAVYFCASSRRQGGDEKLFFGSGTQLSVL.